Described below is a single TCR beta chain sequence and its context. The target antigen is unknown. These data originate in a study of T cell responses to AZD1222 COVID-19 vaccine. Study-wide background: Second-dose groups at about 4 or about 12 weeks were pooled.

The CDR3 is 15 residues long. Trimming removed 4 bases at V and 6 bases at J, with 16 bases between. Germline V CDR1 and CDR2: SEHNR, FQNEAQ (reference sequence). Regarding the study as a whole: Increased Spike-specific TCR breadth and depth were observed after two AZD1222 doses.

This table comes from immunoSEQ multiplex PCR, and its TCRdb copy is limited to in-frame clones, with some not included. The sample includes approximately 68,000 clones, 70% to 90% seen only once; the top ten take around 19%. The specimen was peripheral blood, collected on day 0 of AZD1222 vaccination. The clonotype originates from an adult in good health. This sequence joins TRBV7-9 and TRBJ2-1; D may be TRBD2 (6 bases). The CDR3 DNA is TGTGCCAGCAGCTCCGGGACTCCGCCTTTCAATGAGCAGTTCTTC. It translates to CASSSGTPPFNEQFF. Full variable domain (outside the CDR3, taken from reference TRBV7-9 and TRBJ2-1): DTGVSQNPRHKITKRGQNVTFRCDPISEHNRLYWYRQTLGQGPEFLTYFQNEAQLEKSRLLSDRFSAERPKGSFSTLEIQRTEQGDSAMYLCASSSGTPPFNEQFFGPGTRLTVL.